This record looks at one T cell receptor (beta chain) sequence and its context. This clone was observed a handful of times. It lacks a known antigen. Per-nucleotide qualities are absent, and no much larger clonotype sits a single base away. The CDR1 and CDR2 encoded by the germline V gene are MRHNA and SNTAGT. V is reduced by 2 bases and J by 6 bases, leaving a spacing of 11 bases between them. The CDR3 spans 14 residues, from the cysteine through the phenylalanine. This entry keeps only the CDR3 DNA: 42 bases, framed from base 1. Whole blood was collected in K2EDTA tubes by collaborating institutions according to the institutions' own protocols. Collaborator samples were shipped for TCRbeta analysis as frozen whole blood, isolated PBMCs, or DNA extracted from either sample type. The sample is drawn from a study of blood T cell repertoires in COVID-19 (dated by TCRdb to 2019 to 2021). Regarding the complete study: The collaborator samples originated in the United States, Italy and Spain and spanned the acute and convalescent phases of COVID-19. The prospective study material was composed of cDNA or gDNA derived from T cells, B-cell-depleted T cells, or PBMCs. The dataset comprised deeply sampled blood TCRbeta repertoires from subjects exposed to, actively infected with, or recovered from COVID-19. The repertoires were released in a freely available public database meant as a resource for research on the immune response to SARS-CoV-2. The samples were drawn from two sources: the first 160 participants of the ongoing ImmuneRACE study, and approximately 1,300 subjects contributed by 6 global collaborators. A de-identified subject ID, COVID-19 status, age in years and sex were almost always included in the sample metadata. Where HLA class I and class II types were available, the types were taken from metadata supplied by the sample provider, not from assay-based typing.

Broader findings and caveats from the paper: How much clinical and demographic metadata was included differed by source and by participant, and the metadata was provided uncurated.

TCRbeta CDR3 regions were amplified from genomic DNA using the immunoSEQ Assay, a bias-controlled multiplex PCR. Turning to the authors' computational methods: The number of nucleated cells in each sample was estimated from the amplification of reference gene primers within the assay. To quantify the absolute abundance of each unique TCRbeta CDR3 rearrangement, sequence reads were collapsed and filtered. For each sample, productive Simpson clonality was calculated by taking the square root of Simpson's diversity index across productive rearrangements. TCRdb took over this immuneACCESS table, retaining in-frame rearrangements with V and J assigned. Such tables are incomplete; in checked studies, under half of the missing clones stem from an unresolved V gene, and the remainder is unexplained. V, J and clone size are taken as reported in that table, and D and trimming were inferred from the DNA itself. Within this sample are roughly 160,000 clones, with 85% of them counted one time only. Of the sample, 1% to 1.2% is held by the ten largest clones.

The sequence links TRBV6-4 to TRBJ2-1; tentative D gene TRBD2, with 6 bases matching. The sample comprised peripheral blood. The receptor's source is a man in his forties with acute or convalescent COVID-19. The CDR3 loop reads CASSDGGAGNEQFF. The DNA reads TGTGCCAGCAGTGACGGGGGAGCGGGCAATGAGCAGTTCTTC.